This TCR beta chain is drawn from a study of beta chain features in type 1 diabetes listed by TCRdb under 2018. Context from the whole study: Mean age, gender distribution, total cell number and subset yield were not different between patients and healthy donors. Whereas all 30 or so donors provided naive and central memory subsets, regulatory and stem cell-like memory subsets were isolated from just 8 patients and roughly eight healthy donors. Across all samples, approximately 98,000,000 sorted cells were examined, and cell number per subset correlated strongly with RNA yield. The study compared the TCRB repertoires of sorted circulating CD4+ T cell subsets in recently diagnosed type 1 diabetes patients with those in matched healthy donors. Study-wide conclusions, independent of this receptor: Type 1 diabetes patients showed a moderate but significant shortening of TCRB CDR3 length in all four CD4+ subsets. Naive, central memory and regulatory TCRB repertoires appeared more similar among patients than among healthy donors. Sequencing cDNA rather than genomic DNA could over-represent highly expressing activated cells, although activation and CD3 levels did not differ between groups. Because the HLA sub-analyses included only small numbers of individuals, any influence of HLA type on TCRB rearrangement was left unresolved. At VDJ recombination sites, type 1 diabetes patients had fewer insertions and more deleted nucleotides, which implies abnormalities in thymic rearrangement. PCR might favor shorter templates, but patient and control samples were amplified and corrected together, so any skew would affect both groups equally.

From each donor, a single peripheral blood sample of approximately 110 mL on average was drawn into heparinised tubes. A BD FACSAria II and a panel including CD45RO, CCR7, CD25, CD127, CD95 and CD27 were used to sort naive, central memory, regulatory and stem cell-like memory CD4+ T cells. A purity above 98% was achieved for all sorted populations. Right away, PBMCs were isolated by Lymphoprep density gradient centrifugation and were stained directly, with no culture step. So that batch effects would be minimized, each experiment stained and sorted samples in pairs, pairing one healthy donor with one patient. This clone was seen a handful of times. No antigen is known for it. No per-base quality is available; no much larger clone lies one base away. The cysteine opens and the phenylalanine closes a CDR3 of 14 amino acids. The DNA shown is the 42-base CDR3, in frame from base 1. The germline V gene encodes CDR1 SQVTM and CDR2 ANQGSEA. V ends up 6 bases short and J 7 bases short, with an unmatched junction base count of 11.

The entire amount of isolated RNA was reverse transcribed using the High Capacity cDNA Reverse Transcription Kit, so the sequenced TCRB transcripts were expressed ones. Naive, central memory and regulatory T cell samples underwent deep immunoSEQ sequencing, averaging around 3.9 million total reads per sample. After sorted cells were lysed in RLT buffer, RNA was extracted with DNase-treated RNeasy Micro or Mini kits, with the choice depending on cell number. To prevent cross-contamination, every cell subset was processed on its own, while patient and healthy donor samples were processed together. The immunoSEQ multiplex PCR was used to amplify TCRB sequences from cDNA, generating 87-bp fragments that spanned the CDR3 region. The amplicons were sequenced using the Illumina HiSeq platform. The original methods were these. Synthetic template baselines were used to correct PCR bias computationally, reads within Hamming distance 2 were collapsed together, and singletons that could not be merged were discarded. Reads were aligned to IMGT to assign V, D and J genes, CDR3 length, and insertions or deletions at six rearrangement sites. Clonotype counts were normalized to sorted cell number within each subset before computing true diversity and Gini coefficients with the tcR R package. The overlap coefficient, calculated on TCRB nucleotide sequences, was used to measure repertoire sharing. TCRdb stores this immuneACCESS table with in-frame sequences only. Part of the clones is absent; in the studies checked, under half of the shortfall reflects unresolved V genes, and no reason is known for the rest. For V, J and clone size, that table is used; D and trimming come from the DNA. In this sample the table shows more than 150,000 clones, over 8.5% of which occur a single time. The ten largest clonotypes hold over 2% of the sample.

The source of this sequence is a man younger than 30 in good health. The sequence is built from TRBV29-1 and TRBJ2-1, with TRBD2 matching 8 junction bases. Material: central memory CD4+ T cells from blood. The CDR3 sequence is CSVAGTGGWNEQFF. The nucleotide sequence is TGCAGCGTGGCGGGTACGGGAGGGTGGAATGAGCAGTTCTTC.